The next 25 T cell receptor beta chains were all read from a single sample in a study of control samples from healthy donors and cancer patients. Produced via immunoSEQ multiplex PCR; TCRdb's table is partial and in-frame only. This sample carries under 200,000 clones, about 93% of them seen once, and the ten largest clones take 4.1%. Sequenced input: blood. Receptor source: a woman aged 55-75 years in good health.

CDR3 sequence: CASSSVGQGRGAFF. CDR3 coding DNA: TGTGCCAGCAGTTCCGTTGGACAGGGAAGGGGAGCTTTCTTT. V and J are TRBV6-2 or TRBV6-3 and TRBJ1-1, with TRBD1 identical over 8 bases. CDR1 and CDR2 (germline): MNHEY, SVGEGT. After removal of 4 bases from V and 10 bases from J, the junction contained 11 bases not matched to a gene. This CDR3 is built from 14 residues.

J is TRBJ2-1 and V is TRBV4-1, with a possible D match to TRBD1 (6 bases). CDR1 MGHRA and CDR2 YSYEKL come from the germline V gene. V shed 3 bases and J shed 0 bases, with 12 bases lying between them. The CDR3 is 16 amino acids. The CDR3 DNA reads TGCGCCAGCAGCCACGGGGACACCGGCTCCTACAATGAGCAGTTCTTC. It encodes CASSHGDTGSYNEQFF.

The chain combines TRBV15 with TRBJ1-1; TRBD1 agrees at 10 bases. The V and J ends lost 0 bases and 4 bases, in that order; junction bases with no gene match: 8. The CDR3 sequence is 17 residues long. Germline V gives CDR1 LNHNV, CDR2 YYDKDF (reference sequence). The CDR3 DNA reads TGTGCCACCAGCAGAGATTTGGGACAGGGGTCGGTCACTGAAGCTTTCTTT. The encoded protein is CATSRDLGQGSVTEAFF.

The gene calls are TRBV19 and TRBJ2-3; perhaps TRBD2 as D (6 bases). Germline values: CDR1 LNHDA, CDR2 SQIVND (reference sequence). The CDR3 is 15 amino acids. The V end lost 3 bases, the J end lost 1 base, and 11 bases lay between the germline ends. Here the CDR3 DNA reads TGTGCCAGTAGTATCGGAGGGCGGCGCACAGATACGCAGTATTTT. Its translation is CASSIGGRRTDTQYF.

This sequence joins TRBV11-2 and TRBJ2-3, with D hard to call. This CDR3 spans 14 amino acids. Germline V gene sequence: CDR1 SGHAT, CDR2 FQNNGV. Trimming removed 3 bases from V and 5 bases from J, with 12 bases in between. The CDR3 spells CASSLKLAVDTQYF. The CDR3, as DNA: TGTGCCAGCAGCTTGAAGTTAGCCGTAGATACGCAGTATTTT.

CDR3 bases: TGTGCCAGCAGTTACTCGACTTTGTCCAATGAGCAGTTCTTC. Residues: CASSYSTLSNEQFF. The chain uses TRBV6-2 or TRBV6-3 and TRBJ2-1; no clear D. The CDR3 is 14 amino acids. Germline values: CDR1 MNHEY, CDR2 SVGEGT. Trimming shortened V by 0 bases and J by 6 bases, and 9 bases separated the two germline ends.

This clone was found a few times. Other DNA sequences in this sample translate to the same CDR3. The chain uses TRBV7-9 and TRBJ1-1; D is unclear. Per the germline V gene, CDR1 is SEHNR and CDR2 is FQNEAQ (reference sequence). This CDR3 is built from 14 residues. Trimming took 1 base from V and 0 from J, leaving 6 bases between them. The CDR3, as DNA: TGTGCCAGCAGCTTAGGGGGAGTGAACACTGAAGCTTTCTTT. Its protein is CASSLGGVNTEAFF.

The chain uses TRBV6-1 and TRBJ1-6, with D hard to call. The CDR3 loop spans 15 amino acids. Germline V gene sequence: CDR1 MNHNS, CDR2 SASEGT. Trimming shortened V by 0 bases and J by 3 bases, and 6 bases separated the two germline ends. CDR3 sequence (DNA): TGTGCCAGCAGTGAAGCTCGAGGCTATAATTCACCCCTCCACTTT. Amino acid sequence: CASSEARGYNSPLHF.

In its sample, this clone was seen once. V and J are TRBV6-1 and TRBJ1-5; a possible D gene is TRBD1 (5 bases). Germline V gives CDR1 MNHNS, CDR2 SASEGT. This CDR3 has 16 amino acids. Deletions cut 2 bases from V and 4 bases from J, with 15 bases between. The CDR3 DNA is TGTGCCAGCAGTGAATTTAAGGGGTGGGGAAATCAGCCCCAGCATTTT. It codes for CASSEFKGWGNQPQHF.

This clone was detected only once. The chain couples TRBV24-1 to TRBJ2-1; D unresolved. The CDR3 is 11 amino acids. In germline, CDR1 is KGHDR, CDR2 SFDVKD. Trimming removed 1 base at V and 6 bases at J, with 0 bases between. The chain's CDR3 is CATSDFNEQFF. In DNA, the CDR3 is TGTGCCACCAGTGATTTCAATGAGCAGTTCTTC.

This clone appeared a few times. The J gene is TRBJ2-1, the V gene TRBV9; the match to TRBD2 covers 11 bases. Per germline, CDR1 SGDLS and CDR2 YYNGEE. Trimming at V came to 2 bases and at J to 13 bases, leaving 5 bases not matched to a gene. This CDR3 comprises 13 residues. The CDR3 DNA follows: TGTGCCAGCAGCGTCGACACTAGCGGGGGACAGTTCTTC. Protein: CASSVDTSGGQFF. Full variable domain (outside the CDR3, taken from reference TRBV9 and TRBJ2-1): DSGVTQTPKHLITATGQRVTLRCSPRSGDLSVYWYQQSLDQGLQFLIQYYNGEERAKGNILERFSAQQFPDLHSELNLSSLELGDSALYFCASSVDTSGGQFFGPGTRLTVL.

The chain uses TRBV30 and TRBJ2-7; the D is unclear. V was shortened by 2 bases and J by 3 bases, with 8 bases between the two germline ends. Germline V lookup: CDR1 GTSNPN, CDR2 SVGIG (reference sequence). CDR3 length: 12 amino acids. CDR3 loop: CAWSKTDYEQYF. The CDR3 bases are TGTGCCTGGAGTAAAACAGACTACGAGCAGTACTTC.

V gene TRBV5-1 combines with J gene TRBJ1-6; D perhaps matches TRBD1 (6 bases). The CDR3 length is 13 residues. Germline lookup yields CDR1 SGHRS and CDR2 YFSETQ. V was cut by 2 bases and J by 10 bases, with 10 bases left in between. Written as DNA, the CDR3 is TGCGCCAGCAGCTTCGGGGGGCCCTCACCCCTCCACTTT. The encoded protein is CASSFGGPSPLHF.

This chain uses TRBV6-6 with TRBJ1-6; D gene unclear. V dropped 7 bases and J dropped 5 bases, with 9 bases sitting between them. CDR1 and CDR2 from the germline V gene are MNHNY and SVGAGI (reference sequence). The CDR3 length is 13 residues. The CDR3 coding sequence is TGTGCCAGCAATCGGGCGGATAATTCACCCCTCCACTTT. This codes for CASNRADNSPLHF.

The chain has TRBV7-2 and TRBJ2-5, with unresolved D. Germline values: CDR1 SGHTA, CDR2 FQGNSA. Deletions cut 0 bases from V and 5 bases from J, with 4 bases between. The CDR3 extends over 12 amino acids. This CDR3 is CASSLADETQYF. As DNA, the CDR3 is TGTGCCAGCAGCTTAGCTGATGAGACCCAGTACTTC.

The V gene is TRBV7-9, the J gene TRBJ2-2; 8 bases are shared with TRBD1. Trimming cost V 5 bases and J 6 bases; bases outside gene matches: 11. Germline values: CDR1 SEHNR, CDR2 FQNEAQ (reference sequence). CDR3 length: 16 amino acids. CDR3 amino acids: CASSPGQGGSPGELFF. The CDR3 nucleotides are TGTGCCAGCAGCCCCGGACAGGGAGGATCACCCGGGGAGCTGTTTTTT.

V and J are TRBV9 and TRBJ1-5; TRBD1 might be the D (6 bases). From germline, CDR1 is SGDLS and CDR2 YYNGEE. The CDR3 length is 14 residues. Trimming took 3 bases from V and 5 from J, leaving 12 bases between them. The chain's CDR3 is CASSADSLDQPQHF. The CDR3 nucleotides are TGTGCCAGCAGCGCGGACAGTCTAGATCAGCCCCAGCATTTT.

The rearrangement joins TRBV15 to TRBJ1-2, with D unresolved. Germline loops: CDR1 LNHNV, CDR2 YYDKDF (reference sequence). V was trimmed by 0 bases and J by 4 bases, leaving 15 bases between them. The CDR3 sequence is 16 residues long. This CDR3 reads CATSRDPTRSSYGYTF. DNA for the CDR3: TGTGCCACCAGCAGAGACCCCACCAGGAGCTCCTATGGCTACACCTTC. The variable domain in full, completed from reference TRBV15 and TRBJ1-2, reads DAMVIQNPRYQVTQFGKPVTLSCSQTLNHNVMYWYQQKSSQAPKLLFHYYDKDFNNEADTPDNFQSRRPNTSFCFLDIRSPGLGDTAMYLCATSRDPTRSSYGYTFGSGTRLTVV.

The rearrangement joins TRBV6-5 to TRBJ2-2; D possibly corresponds to TRBD2 (6 bases). The germline gives CDR1 MNHEY, CDR2 SVGAGI. This CDR3 has 13 amino acids. V lost 6 bases to trimming and J lost 3 bases, with 8 bases between them. The CDR3 coding sequence is TGTGCCAGCAGGGAGGGGTACACCGGGGAGCTGTTTTTT. Amino acids: CASREGYTGELFF.

J is TRBJ1-4 and V is TRBV19; no clear D gene. In germline, CDR1 is LNHDA, CDR2 SQIVND (reference sequence). V lost 7 bases and J lost 4, with 13 bases in between. The CDR3 sequence is 14 residues long. In DNA, the CDR3 is TGTGCCAGTACTGGGCAATGGGGTAATGAAAAACTGTTTTTT. Protein: CASTGQWGNEKLFF.

V usage is TRBV6-4 and J usage is TRBJ2-2; D is uncertain. This CDR3 is 12 amino acids long. From germline, CDR1 is MRHNA and CDR2 SNTAGT. The V end was cut by 6 bases, the J end by 4 bases, with 6 bases between. CDR3 bases: TGTGCCAGCAGCGATATCACCGGGGAGCTGTTTTTT. Translating gives CASSDITGELFF.

The chain joins TRBV11-3 to TRBJ2-1; TRBD1 is a possible D gene (5 bases). Germline V lookup: CDR1 SGHNT, CDR2 YENEEA. CDR3 length: 16 amino acids. Trimming removed 1 base from V and 0 bases from J, with 10 bases in between. The CDR3: CASSLGGRVSYNEQFF. CDR3 sequence (DNA): TGTGCCAGCAGCTTAGGGGGCCGGGTCTCCTACAATGAGCAGTTCTTC.

V gene TRBV19 combines with J gene TRBJ1-5; 9 bases are shared with TRBD1. Trimming took 3 bases from V and 2 from J; bases not matched to a gene: 2. This CDR3 contains 15 residues. Germline CDR1 reads LNHDA; CDR2 reads SQIVND (reference sequence). The chain's CDR3 is CASSMWDRGNQPQHF. CDR3 coding DNA: TGTGCCAGTAGTATGTGGGACAGGGGCAATCAGCCCCAGCATTTT.

This clone was detected once. Other DNA sequences in this sample translate to the same CDR3. The chain combines TRBV3-1 (or the pseudogene TRBV3-2) with TRBJ1-1; D gene uncertain. The germline V gene has CDR1 LGHDT and CDR2 YNNKEL (reference sequence). The CDR3 contains 13 residues. The germline V and J ends were trimmed by 4 bases and 0 bases, with 6 bases remaining between them. CDR3 DNA: TGTGCCAGCAGCCTGACACTGAACACTGAAGCTTTCTTT. Its protein is CASSLTLNTEAFF.

The chain is built from TRBV10-3 and TRBJ2-1; TRBD1 aligns across 9 bases. CDR3 size: 13 residues. The junction had 7 bases not matched to a gene; V was cut back by 10 bases and J by 6 bases. Germline assignment: CDR1 ENHRY and CDR2 SYGVKD. The CDR3 loop is CATTNRGRNEQFF. As DNA, the CDR3 is TGTGCCACGACAAACAGGGGGCGCAATGAGCAGTTCTTC.